This TCR beta chain was retrieved from a study of OX40 agonist ivuxolimab in advanced cancers. Study context: Patients were 82.7% male with ages roughly 20 to 85, mean 60. Of the participants, under 50% had some prior anti-PD-1, anti-PD-L1 or anti-CTLA-4 therapy, which was allowed.

The CDR3 totals 16 residues. CDR1 is SEHNR, CDR2 FQNEAQ, per germline (reference sequence). J lost 8 bases, V lost 4 bases, and 13 bases had no gene match. TCRdb's table, derived via immunoSEQ multiplex PCR, lists solely in-frame clones and lacks some. The sample holds 55,000 to 90,000 clones, 75% to 85% seen once. Study-level points and caveats: CD8+ T cells (on average) carried more expanded clones than CD4+ T cells.

In the case of this clone: The antigen remains unidentified.

Source: CD4+ or CD8+ T cells sorted from blood, taken in a trial of the OX40 agonist ivuxolimab. The gene calls are TRBV7-9 and TRBJ2-1; 8 bases align to TRBD1. The sequence derives from an adult with an advanced solid tumor such as melanoma, head and neck, liver or kidney cancer. The CDR3 bases are TGTGCCAGCAGCTCGGATCGGACAGGGAATAGGGATGAGCAGTTCTTC. It codes for CASSSDRTGNRDEQFF.